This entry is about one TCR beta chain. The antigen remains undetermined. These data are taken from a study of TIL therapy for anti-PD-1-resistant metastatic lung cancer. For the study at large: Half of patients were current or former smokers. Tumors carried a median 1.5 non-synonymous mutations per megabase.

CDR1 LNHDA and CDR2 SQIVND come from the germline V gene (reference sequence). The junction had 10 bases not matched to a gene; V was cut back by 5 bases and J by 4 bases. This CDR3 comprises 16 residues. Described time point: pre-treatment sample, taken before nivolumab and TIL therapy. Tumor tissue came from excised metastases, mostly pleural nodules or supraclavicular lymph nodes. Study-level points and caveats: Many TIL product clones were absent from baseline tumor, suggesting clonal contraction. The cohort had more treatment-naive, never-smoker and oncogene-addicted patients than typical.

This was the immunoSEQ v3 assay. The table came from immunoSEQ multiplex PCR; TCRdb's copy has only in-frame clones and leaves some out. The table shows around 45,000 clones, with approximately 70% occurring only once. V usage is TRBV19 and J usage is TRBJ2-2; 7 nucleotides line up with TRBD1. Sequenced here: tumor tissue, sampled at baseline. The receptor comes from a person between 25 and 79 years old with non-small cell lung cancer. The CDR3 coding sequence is TGTGCCAGTAGTGGATTGACAGGGACGGGCACCGGGGAGCTGTTTTTT. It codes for CASSGLTGTGTGELFF.